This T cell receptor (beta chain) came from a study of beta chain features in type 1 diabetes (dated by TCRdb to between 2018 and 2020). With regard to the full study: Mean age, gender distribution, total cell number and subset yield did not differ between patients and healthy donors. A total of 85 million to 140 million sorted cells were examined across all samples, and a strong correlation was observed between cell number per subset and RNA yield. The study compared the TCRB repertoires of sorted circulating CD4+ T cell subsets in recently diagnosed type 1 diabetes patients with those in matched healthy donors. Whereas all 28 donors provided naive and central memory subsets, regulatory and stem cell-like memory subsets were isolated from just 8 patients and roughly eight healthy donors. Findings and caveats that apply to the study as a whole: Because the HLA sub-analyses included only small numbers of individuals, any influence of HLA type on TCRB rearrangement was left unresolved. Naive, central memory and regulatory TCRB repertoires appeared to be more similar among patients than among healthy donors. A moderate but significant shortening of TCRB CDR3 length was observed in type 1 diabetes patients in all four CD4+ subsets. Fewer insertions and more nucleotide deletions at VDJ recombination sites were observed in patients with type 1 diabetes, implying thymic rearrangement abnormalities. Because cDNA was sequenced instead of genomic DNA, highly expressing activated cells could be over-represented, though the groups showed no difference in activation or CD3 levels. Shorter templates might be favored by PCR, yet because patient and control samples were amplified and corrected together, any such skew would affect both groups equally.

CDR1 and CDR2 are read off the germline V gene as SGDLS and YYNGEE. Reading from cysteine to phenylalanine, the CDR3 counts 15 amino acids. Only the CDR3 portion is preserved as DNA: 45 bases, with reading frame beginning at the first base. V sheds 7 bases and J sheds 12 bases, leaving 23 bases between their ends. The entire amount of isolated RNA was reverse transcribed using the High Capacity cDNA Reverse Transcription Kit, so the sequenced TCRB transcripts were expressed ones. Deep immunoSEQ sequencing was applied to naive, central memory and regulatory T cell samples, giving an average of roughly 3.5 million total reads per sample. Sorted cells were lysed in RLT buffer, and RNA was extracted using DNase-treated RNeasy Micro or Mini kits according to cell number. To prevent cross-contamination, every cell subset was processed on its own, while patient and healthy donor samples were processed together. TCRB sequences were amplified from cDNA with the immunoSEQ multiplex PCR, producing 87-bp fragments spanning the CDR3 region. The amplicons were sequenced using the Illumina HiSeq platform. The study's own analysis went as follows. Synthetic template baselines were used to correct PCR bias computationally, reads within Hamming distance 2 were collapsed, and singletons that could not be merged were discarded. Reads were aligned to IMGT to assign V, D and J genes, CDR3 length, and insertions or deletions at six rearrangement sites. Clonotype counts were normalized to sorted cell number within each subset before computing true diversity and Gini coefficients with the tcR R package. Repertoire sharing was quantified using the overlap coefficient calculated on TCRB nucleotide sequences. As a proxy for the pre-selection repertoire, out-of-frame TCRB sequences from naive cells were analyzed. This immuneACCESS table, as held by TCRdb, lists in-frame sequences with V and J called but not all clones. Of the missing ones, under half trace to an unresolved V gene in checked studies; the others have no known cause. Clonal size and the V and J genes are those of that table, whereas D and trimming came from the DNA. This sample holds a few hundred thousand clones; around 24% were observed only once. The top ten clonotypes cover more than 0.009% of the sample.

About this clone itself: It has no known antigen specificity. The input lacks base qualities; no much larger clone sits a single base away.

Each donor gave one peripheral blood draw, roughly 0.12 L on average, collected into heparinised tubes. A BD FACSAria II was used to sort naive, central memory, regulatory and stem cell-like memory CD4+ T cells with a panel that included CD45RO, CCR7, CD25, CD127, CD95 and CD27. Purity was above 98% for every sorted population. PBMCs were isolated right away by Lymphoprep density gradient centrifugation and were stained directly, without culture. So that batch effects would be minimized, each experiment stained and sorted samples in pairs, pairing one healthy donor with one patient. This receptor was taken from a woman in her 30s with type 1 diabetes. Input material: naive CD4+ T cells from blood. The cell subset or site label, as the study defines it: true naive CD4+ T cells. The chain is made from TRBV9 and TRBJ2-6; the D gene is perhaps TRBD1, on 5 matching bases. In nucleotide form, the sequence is TGTGCCAGCCAAAAAACAGGTTTAGTCCCTTCCGTCCTGACTTTC. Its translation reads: CASQKTGLVPSVLTF.